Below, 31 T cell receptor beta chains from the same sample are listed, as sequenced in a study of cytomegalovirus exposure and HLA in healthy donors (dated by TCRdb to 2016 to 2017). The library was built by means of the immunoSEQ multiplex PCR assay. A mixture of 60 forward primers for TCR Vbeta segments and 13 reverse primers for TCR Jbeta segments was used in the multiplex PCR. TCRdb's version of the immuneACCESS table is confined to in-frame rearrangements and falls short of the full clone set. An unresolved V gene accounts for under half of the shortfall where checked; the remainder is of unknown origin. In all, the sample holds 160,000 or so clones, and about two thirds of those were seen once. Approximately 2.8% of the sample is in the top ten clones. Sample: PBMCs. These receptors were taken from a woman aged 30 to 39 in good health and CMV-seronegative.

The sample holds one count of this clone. CDR3 nucleotides: TGTGCCACCAGCAGAGCCCCGACTAGCGGTGATACGCAGTATTTT. Protein: CATSRAPTSGDTQYF. J is TRBJ2-3 and V is TRBV15, with 9 bases aligning to TRBD2. CDR1 is LNHNV, CDR2 YYDKDF, per germline (reference sequence). The trim removed 1 base at V and 6 bases at J, leaving 5 bases unmatched. This CDR3 has 15 residues.

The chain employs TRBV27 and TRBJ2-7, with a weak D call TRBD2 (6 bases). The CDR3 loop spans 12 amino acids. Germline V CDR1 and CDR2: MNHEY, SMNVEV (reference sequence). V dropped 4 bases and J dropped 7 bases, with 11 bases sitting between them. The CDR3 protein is CASSSWGVEQYF. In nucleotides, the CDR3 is TGTGCCAGCAGTTCGTGGGGGGTTGAGCAGTACTTC.

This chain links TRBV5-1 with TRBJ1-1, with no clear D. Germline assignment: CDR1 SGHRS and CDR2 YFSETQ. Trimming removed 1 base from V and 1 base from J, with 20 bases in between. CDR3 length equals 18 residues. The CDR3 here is CASSLFGPGSGTNTEAFF. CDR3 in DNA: TGCGCCAGCAGCTTGTTCGGGCCGGGGAGCGGAACGAACACTGAAGCTTTCTTT.

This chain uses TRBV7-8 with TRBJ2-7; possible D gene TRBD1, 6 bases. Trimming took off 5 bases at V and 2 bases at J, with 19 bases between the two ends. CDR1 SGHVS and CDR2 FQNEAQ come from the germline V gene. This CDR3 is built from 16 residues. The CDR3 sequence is CASSIPRVQGAYEQYF. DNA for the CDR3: TGTGCCAGCAGCATACCCAGGGTACAGGGCGCCTACGAGCAGTACTTC.

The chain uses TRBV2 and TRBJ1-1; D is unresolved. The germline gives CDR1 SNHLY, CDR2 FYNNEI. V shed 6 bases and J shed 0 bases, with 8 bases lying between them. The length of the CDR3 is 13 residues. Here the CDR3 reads CASSTTLNTEAFF. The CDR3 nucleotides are TGTGCCAGCAGCACTACACTGAACACTGAAGCTTTCTTT.

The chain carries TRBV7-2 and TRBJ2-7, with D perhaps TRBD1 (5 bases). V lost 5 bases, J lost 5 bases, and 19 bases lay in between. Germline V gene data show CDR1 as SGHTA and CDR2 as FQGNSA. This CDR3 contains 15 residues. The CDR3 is CASSTIRPGLNEQYF. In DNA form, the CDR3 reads TGTGCCAGCAGCACAATACGCCCAGGGCTGAACGAGCAGTACTTC.

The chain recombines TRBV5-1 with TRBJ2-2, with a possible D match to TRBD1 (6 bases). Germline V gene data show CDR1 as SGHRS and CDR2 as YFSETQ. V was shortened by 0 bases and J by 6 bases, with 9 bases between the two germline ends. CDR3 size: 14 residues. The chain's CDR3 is CASSLEQGPGELFF. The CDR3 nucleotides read TGCGCCAGCAGCTTGGAACAGGGACCCGGGGAGCTGTTTTTT.

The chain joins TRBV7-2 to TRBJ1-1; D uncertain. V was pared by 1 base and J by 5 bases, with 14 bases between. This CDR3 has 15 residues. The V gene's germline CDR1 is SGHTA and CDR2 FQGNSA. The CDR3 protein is CASSLVLGVRTEAFF. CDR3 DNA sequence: TGTGCCAGCAGCTTAGTCTTGGGAGTCCGGACTGAAGCTTTCTTT.

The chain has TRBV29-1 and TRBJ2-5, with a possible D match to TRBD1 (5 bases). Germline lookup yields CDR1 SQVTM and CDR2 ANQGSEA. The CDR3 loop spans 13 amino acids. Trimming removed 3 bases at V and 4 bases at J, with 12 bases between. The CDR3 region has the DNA TGCAGCGTTGAGTCCTGGCAGGGAGAGACCCAGTACTTC. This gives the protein CSVESWQGETQYF.

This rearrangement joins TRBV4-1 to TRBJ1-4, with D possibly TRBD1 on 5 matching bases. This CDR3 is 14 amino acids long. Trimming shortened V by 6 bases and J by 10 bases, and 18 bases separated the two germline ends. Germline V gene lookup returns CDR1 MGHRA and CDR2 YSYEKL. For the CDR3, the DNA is TGCGCCAGCAGTAGTCCGGGAGGAAGGGGAAAACTGTTTTTT. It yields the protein CASSSPGGRGKLFF.

CDR3 coding DNA: TGTGCCAGCAGTTTATCCGACAGGGGGCTTTCACCCCTCCACTTT. Protein product: CASSLSDRGLSPLHF. This chain uses TRBV28 with TRBJ1-6; 10 bases match TRBD1. Germline V gene data show CDR1 as MDHEN and CDR2 as SYDVKM. The CDR3 is 15 residues long. J lost 9 bases, V lost 1 base, and 3 bases had no gene match.

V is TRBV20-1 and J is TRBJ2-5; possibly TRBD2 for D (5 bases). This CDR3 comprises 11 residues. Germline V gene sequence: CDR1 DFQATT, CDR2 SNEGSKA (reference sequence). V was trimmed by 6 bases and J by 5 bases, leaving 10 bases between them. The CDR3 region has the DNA TGCAGTGCGAGGGATCAGGAGACCCAGTACTTC. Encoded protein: CSARDQETQYF.

The CDR3 protein is CASSGTGGSNQPQHF. In DNA, the CDR3 is TGTGCCAGCAGCGGGACAGGGGGAAGCAATCAGCCCCAGCATTTT. This chain uses TRBV9 with TRBJ1-5, with TRBD1 identical over 10 bases. The junction had 1 base not matched to a gene; V was cut back by 3 bases and J by 1 base. Germline CDR1 and CDR2: SGDLS and YYNGEE. This CDR3 is 15 amino acids long.

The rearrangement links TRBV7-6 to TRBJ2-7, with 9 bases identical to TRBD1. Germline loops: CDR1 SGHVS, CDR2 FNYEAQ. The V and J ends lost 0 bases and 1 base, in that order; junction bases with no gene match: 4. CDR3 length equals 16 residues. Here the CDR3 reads CASSLAGQGTSYEQYF. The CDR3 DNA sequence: TGTGCCAGCAGCTTAGCGGGACAGGGAACTTCCTACGAGCAGTACTTC.

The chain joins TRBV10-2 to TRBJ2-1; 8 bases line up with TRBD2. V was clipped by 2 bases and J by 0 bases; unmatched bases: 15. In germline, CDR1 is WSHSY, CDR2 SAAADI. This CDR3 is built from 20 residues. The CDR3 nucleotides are TGCGCCAGCAGTGAGCCCACCTCCCGGCGCGGGGGGAGCTCCTACAATGAGCAGTTCTTC. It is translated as CASSEPTSRRGGSSYNEQFF.

The CDR3 nucleotides are TGCGCCAGCAGCTTTCCAGGGGAAGAGACCCAGTACTTC. It is translated as CASSFPGEETQYF. The chain joins TRBV5-1 to TRBJ2-5, with D possibly being TRBD1 (6 bases). The ends were cut back, 2 bases at V and 3 bases at J, with 8 bases in the middle. The CDR3 consists of 13 residues. CDR1 is SGHRS, CDR2 YFSETQ, per germline.

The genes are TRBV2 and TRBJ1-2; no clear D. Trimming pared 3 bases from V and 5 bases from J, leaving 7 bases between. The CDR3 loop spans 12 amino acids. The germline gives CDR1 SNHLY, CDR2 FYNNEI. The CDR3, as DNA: TGTGCCAGCAGTGAGGGGAGGTATGGCTACACCTTC. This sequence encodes CASSEGRYGYTF.

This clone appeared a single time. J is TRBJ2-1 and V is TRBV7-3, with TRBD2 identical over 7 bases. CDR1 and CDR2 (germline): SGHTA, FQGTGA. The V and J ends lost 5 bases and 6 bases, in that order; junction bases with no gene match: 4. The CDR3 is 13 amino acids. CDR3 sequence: CASSPGGGNEQFF. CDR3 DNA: TGTGCCAGCAGCCCCGGCGGGGGCAATGAGCAGTTCTTC.

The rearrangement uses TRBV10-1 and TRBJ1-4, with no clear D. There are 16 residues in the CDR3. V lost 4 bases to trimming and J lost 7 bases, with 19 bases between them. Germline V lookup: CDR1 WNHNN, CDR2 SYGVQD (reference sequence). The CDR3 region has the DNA TGCGCCAGCAGTGTAGTAGTCCGGACTTTCCGTGAAAAACTGTTTTTT. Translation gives CASSVVVRTFREKLFF.

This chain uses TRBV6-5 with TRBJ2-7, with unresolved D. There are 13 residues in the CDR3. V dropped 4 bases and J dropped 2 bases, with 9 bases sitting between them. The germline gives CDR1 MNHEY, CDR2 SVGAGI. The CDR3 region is CASSSAQTYEQYF. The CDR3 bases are TGTGCCAGCAGTTCCGCTCAGACCTACGAGCAGTACTTC.

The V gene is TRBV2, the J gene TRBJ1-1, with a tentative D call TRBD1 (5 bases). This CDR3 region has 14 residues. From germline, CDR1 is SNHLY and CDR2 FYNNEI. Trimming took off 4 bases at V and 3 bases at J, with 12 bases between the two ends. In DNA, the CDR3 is TGTGCCAGCAGTGTGGAAGGGGCCGACACTGAAGCTTTCTTT. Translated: CASSVEGADTEAFF.

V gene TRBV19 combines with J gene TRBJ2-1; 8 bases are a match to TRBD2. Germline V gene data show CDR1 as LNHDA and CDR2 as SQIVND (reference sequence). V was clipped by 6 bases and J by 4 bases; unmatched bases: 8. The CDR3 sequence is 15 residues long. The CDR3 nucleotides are TGTGCCAGTAGAACCTCGGGGGGGATTTACAATGAGCAGTTCTTC. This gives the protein CASRTSGGIYNEQFF.

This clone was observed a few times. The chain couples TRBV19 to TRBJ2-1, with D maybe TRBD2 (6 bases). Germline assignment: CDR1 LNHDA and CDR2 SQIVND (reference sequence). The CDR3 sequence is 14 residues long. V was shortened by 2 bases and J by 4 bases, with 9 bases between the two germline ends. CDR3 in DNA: TGTGCCAGTAGTATACGGGGGAGTTACAATGAGCAGTTCTTC. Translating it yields CASSIRGSYNEQFF. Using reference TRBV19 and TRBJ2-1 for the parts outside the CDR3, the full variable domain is DGGITQSPKYLFRKEGQNVTLSCEQNLNHDAMYWYRQDPGQGLRLIYYSQIVNDFQKGDIAEGYSVSREKKESFPLTVTSAQKNPTAFYLCASSIRGSYNEQFFGPGTRLTVL.

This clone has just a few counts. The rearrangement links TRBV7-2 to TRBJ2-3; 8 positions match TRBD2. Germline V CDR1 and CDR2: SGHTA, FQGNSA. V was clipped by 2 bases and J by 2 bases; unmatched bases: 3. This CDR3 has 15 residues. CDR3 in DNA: TGTGCCAGCAGCTTACCGGGAGGGAACACAGATACGCAGTATTTT. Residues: CASSLPGGNTDTQYF.

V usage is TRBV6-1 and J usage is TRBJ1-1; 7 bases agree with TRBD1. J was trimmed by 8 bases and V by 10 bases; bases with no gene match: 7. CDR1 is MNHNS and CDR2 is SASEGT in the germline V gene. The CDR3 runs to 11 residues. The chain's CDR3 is CATVSRGEAFF. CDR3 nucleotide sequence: TGTGCCACCGTAAGCAGGGGGGAAGCTTTCTTT.

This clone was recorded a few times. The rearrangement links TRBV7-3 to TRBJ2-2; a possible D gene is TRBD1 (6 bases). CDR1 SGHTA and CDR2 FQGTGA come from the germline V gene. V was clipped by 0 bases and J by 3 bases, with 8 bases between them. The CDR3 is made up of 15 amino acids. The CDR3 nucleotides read TGTGCCAGCAGCTTAACTTACAGGGACACCGGGGAGCTGTTTTTT. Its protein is CASSLTYRDTGELFF.

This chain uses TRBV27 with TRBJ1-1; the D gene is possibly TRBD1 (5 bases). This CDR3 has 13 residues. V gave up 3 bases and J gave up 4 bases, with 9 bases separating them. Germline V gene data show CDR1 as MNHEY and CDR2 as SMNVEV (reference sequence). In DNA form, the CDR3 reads TGTGCCAGCAGTTTGAGCAGGGCCACTGAAGCTTTCTTT. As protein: CASSLSRATEAFF.

The CDR3 loop reads CAWSGGHNEKLFF. For the CDR3, the DNA is TGTGCCTGGAGTGGGGGGCATAATGAAAAACTGTTTTTT. The chain combines TRBV30 with TRBJ1-4, with D possibly TRBD1 on 6 matching bases. Germline V CDR1 and CDR2: GTSNPN, SVGIG (reference sequence). CDR3 length: 13 residues. The V end was cut by 1 base, the J end by 4 bases, with 7 bases between.

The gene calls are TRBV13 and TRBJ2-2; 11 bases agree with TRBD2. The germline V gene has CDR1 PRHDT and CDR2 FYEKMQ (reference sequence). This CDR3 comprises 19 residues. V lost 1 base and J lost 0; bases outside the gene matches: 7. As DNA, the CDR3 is TGTGCCAGCAGCTTAGCCCGGACTAGCGGGTATACGAACACCGGGGAGCTGTTTTTT. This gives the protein CASSLARTSGYTNTGELFF.

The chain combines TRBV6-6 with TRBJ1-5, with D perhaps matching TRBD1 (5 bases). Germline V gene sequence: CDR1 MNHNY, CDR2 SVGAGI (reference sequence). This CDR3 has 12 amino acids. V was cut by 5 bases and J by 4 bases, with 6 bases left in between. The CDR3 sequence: CASSAGNQPQHF. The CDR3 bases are TGTGCCAGCAGTGCAGGGAATCAGCCCCAGCATTTT.

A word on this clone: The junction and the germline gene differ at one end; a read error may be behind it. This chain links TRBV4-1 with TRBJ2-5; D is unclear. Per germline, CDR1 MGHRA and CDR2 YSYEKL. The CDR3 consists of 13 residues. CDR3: CTSSQDELSTQYF. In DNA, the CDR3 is TGCACCAGCAGCCAAGATGAGTTGTCGACCCAGTACTTC.